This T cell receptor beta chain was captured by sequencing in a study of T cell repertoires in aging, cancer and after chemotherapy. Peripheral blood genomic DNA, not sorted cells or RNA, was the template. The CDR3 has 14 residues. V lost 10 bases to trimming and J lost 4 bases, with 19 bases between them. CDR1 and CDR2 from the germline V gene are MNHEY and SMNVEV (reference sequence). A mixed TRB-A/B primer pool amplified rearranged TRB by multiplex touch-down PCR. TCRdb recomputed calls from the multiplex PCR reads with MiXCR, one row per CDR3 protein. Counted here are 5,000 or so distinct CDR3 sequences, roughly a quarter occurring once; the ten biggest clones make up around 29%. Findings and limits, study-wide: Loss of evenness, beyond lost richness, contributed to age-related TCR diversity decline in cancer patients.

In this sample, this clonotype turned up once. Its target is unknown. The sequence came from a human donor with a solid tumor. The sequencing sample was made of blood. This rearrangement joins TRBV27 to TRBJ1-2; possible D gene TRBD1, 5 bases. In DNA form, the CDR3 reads TGTGCCACCAATACGGGGCGGGAGGGCTATGGCTACACCTTC. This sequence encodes CATNTGREGYGYTF.